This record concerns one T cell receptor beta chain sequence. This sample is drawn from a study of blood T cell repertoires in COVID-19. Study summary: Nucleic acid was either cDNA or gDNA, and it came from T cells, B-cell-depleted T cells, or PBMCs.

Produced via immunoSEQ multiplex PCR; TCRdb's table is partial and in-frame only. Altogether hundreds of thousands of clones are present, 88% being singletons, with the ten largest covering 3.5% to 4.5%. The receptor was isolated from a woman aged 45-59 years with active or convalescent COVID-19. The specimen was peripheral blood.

In DNA, the CDR3 is TGTGCCACCAGCAGAGAGAGGACAGTGAACACTGAAGCTTTCTTT. It translates to CATSRERTVNTEAFF. This sequence joins TRBV15 and TRBJ1-1; tentatively, D is TRBD1 (6 bases). The CDR3 contains 15 residues. V was cut by 0 bases and J by 0 bases, with 8 bases left in between. Germline loops: CDR1 LNHNV, CDR2 YYDKDF (reference sequence).